A selection of T cell receptor beta chains follows, all from one sample in a study of T cell responses to AZD1222 COVID-19 vaccine. Some clones are missing from TCRdb's copy, which holds only in-frame ones; the method was immunoSEQ multiplex PCR. The table lists some 150,000 clones, 85% to 90% of them singletons. The source was peripheral blood, collected on day 0 of MenACWY control vaccination. These receptors were collected from an adult in good health. CDR3s include the opening cysteine and the closing phenylalanine or tryptophan. The D gene is left open where the match is weak. Only some rows state a clone size, as once, few, many or a class for expanded clones.

size,D,J,V,DNA,CDR3
once,-,TRBJ1-3,TRBV7-2,TGTGCCAGCAGCTCGTTGGGGGGGGGAAACACCATATATTTT,CASSSLGGGNTIYF
once,-,TRBJ2-1,TRBV10-3,TGTGCCATCAGTGCAGGGCTCGACAATGAGCAGTTCTTC,CAISAGLDNEQFF
once,-,TRBJ2-7,TRBV7-6,TGTGCCAGCAGCTTCGGACCGACCGGAGGGACATACGAGCAGTACTTC,CASSFGPTGGTYEQYF
-,TRBD1,TRBJ1-2,TRBV6-6,TGTGCCAGCAGTAAAAGGACAGGGAACTCCTATGGCTACACCTTC,CASSKRTGNSYGYTF
-,-,TRBJ2-7,TRBV2,TGTGCCAGCAGTCCGGTATCCCGCTACGAGCAGTACTTC,CASSPVSRYEQYF
-,-,TRBJ2-2,TRBV9,TGTGCCAGCACCCCGACGGGTTTCACCGGGGAGCTGTTTTTT,CASTPTGFTGELFF
-,-,TRBJ2-3,TRBV7-9,TGTGCCAGCAGCCCCGATTTTCAGGGAATAACCGATACGCAGTATTTT,CASSPDFQGITDTQYF
once,TRBD1,TRBJ1-6,TRBV19,TGTGCCAGTAGTATTGATGGGGCAGGGGGTGCCTATAATTCACCCCTCCACTTT,CASSIDGAGGAYNSPLHF
-,-,TRBJ2-7,TRBV6-5,TGTGCCAGCAGTTACCCGGGTTCTAAAACCTACGAGCAGTACTTC,CASSYPGSKTYEQYF
-,-,TRBJ2-4,TRBV7-9,TGTGCCAGCAGCCCCGATACCGTCCTAGCCAAAAACATTCAGTACTTC,CASSPDTVLAKNIQYF
-,TRBD1,TRBJ2-4,TRBV5-8,TGTGCCAGCAGCGAACGCGGGGGACAGGGAGTAAACATTCAGTACTTC,CASSERGGQGVNIQYF
-,TRBD2,TRBJ2-1,TRBV13,TGTGCCAGCAGCTTAGGGACTAGCGGGACATATGATGAGCAGTTCTTC,CASSLGTSGTYDEQFF
few,TRBD2,TRBJ2-1,TRBV6-2/TRBV6-3,TGTGCCAGCAGTCAAGCCCTAGCGGAACTATACAATGAGCAGTTCTTC,CASSQALAELYNEQFF
-,-,TRBJ2-2,TRBV23-1,TGCGCCAGCAGTCATCCAACCGGGGCCGGGTCCCGGGAGCTGTTTTTT,CASSHPTGAGSRELFF
-,-,TRBJ1-6,TRBV4-2,TGTGCCAGCAGCCAGGCAGCGGGTGAGAGCTCCTATAATTCACCCCTCCACTTT,CASSQAAGESSYNSPLHF
-,-,TRBJ2-5,TRBV5-4,TGTGCCAGCAGCTTGGAGCAGGGAGAGACCCAGTACTTC,CASSLEQGETQYF
-,-,TRBJ1-3,TRBV19,TGTGCCAGCACCCGAGGGGGCTCTGGAAACACCATATATTTT,CASTRGGSGNTIYF
-,-,TRBJ1-6,TRBV7-9,TGTGCCAGCAGTCTACAAAATTCACCCCTCCACTTT,CASSLQNSPLHF
-,-,TRBJ1-4,TRBV19,TGTGCCAGTAGTCCCGACATGGGAACTAATGAAAAACTGTTTTTT,CASSPDMGTNEKLFF
-,TRBD2,TRBJ2-1,TRBV5-1,TGCGCCAGCTATACCCAACCGGGACTAGCGGGAGTCGGGAATGAGCAGTTCTTC,CASYTQPGLAGVGNEQFF
-,-,TRBJ1-4,TRBV21-1,TGTGCCAGCAGCTGGACAGGGTCTAATGAAAAACTGTTTTTT,CASSWTGSNEKLFF
-,-,TRBJ2-3,TRBV9,TGTGCCAGCAGCCCCCGGATGGACACAGATACGCAGTATTTT,CASSPRMDTDTQYF
-,-,TRBJ2-3,TRBV10-1,TGCGCCAGCAGTGAGTCTATAGGGGGCACAGATACGCAGTATTTT,CASSESIGGTDTQYF
once,-,TRBJ2-3,TRBV5-1,TGCGCCAGCAGCTCGACCTCCACAGATACGCAGTATTTT,CASSSTSTDTQYF
few,TRBD2,TRBJ2-2,TRBV19,TGTGCCAGTAGGATGCAAACGGGAGGGCCGGGCACCGGGGAGCTGTTTTTT,CASRMQTGGPGTGELFF
-,TRBD2,TRBJ2-3,TRBV5-6,TGTGCCAGCAGCTTGGTGACTAGCGGGGTAACAGATACGCAGTATTTT,CASSLVTSGVTDTQYF
-,-,TRBJ1-1,TRBV28,TGTGCCAGCACCCAGGGGCAGACACTAAAAGCTTTCTTT,CASTQGQTLKAFF